This entry lists 21 T cell receptor beta chains sequenced from one sample in a study of lymphopenia after photon versus proton radiotherapy. Using immunoSEQ multiplex PCR, the repertoire was profiled, and TCRdb retains in-frame clones only, with some absent. The sample holds about 26,000 clones, more than 75% seen once. Sequenced material: peripheral blood, taken from a patient treated with photon-based radiotherapy. These receptor sequences come from a woman aged 45-65 years with cholangiocarcinoma.

The chain links TRBV9 to TRBJ1-3; D is unresolved. Trimming took off 1 base at V and 6 bases at J, with 11 bases between the two ends. Germline V lookup: CDR1 SGDLS, CDR2 YYNGEE. The CDR3 totals 14 residues. The CDR3 spells CASSVQDTINTIYF. CDR3 DNA sequence: TGTGCCAGCAGCGTACAAGACACTATAAACACCATATATTTT.

V gene TRBV29-1 combines with J gene TRBJ2-7; perhaps D is TRBD1 or TRBD2 (5 bases each). This CDR3 spans 14 amino acids. Germline CDR1 reads SQVTM; CDR2 reads ANQGSEA. V shed 6 bases and J shed 2 bases, with 17 bases lying between them. Here the CDR3 DNA reads TGCAGCGTGGCCCCCGGGACCTCAACCTACGAGCAGTACTTC. Translating it yields CSVAPGTSTYEQYF.

The rearrangement links TRBV4-1 to TRBJ2-1; D may be TRBD1 or TRBD2 (5 bases each). This CDR3 is 15 amino acids long. V lost 7 bases, J lost 9 bases, and 22 bases lay in between. CDR1 and CDR2 (germline): MGHRA, YSYEKL. The CDR3, as DNA: TGCGCCAGCAACACCGGGACCTCTCCAGTCCGTGAGCAGTTCTTC. As protein: CASNTGTSPVREQFF.

The chain carries TRBV28 and TRBJ2-7; D might be TRBD1 or TRBD2, each matching 5 bases. The V end was cut by 8 bases, the J end by 4 bases, with 9 bases between. Germline assignment: CDR1 MDHEN and CDR2 SYDVKM. This CDR3 contains 11 residues. The CDR3 here is CASGDPYEQYF. DNA for the CDR3: TGTGCCAGCGGGGACCCTTACGAGCAGTACTTC.

The rearrangement links TRBV11-2 to TRBJ1-2; no reliable D call. Germline loops: CDR1 SGHAT, CDR2 FQNNGV. The V gene lost 3 bases and the J gene lost 2 bases, with 13 bases spanning the gap. CDR3 length: 15 residues. CDR3 region: CASSFLGGWNYGYTF. In DNA, the CDR3 is TGTGCCAGCAGCTTTCTTGGAGGTTGGAACTATGGCTACACCTTC.

The chain joins TRBV4-1 to TRBJ1-1; D remains ambiguous. The CDR3 has 15 residues. Germline CDR1 reads MGHRA; CDR2 reads YSYEKL. V was clipped by 1 base and J by 5 bases, with 14 bases between them. The CDR3 here is CASSQGNLVITEAFF. The CDR3 DNA reads TGCGCCAGCAGCCAAGGAAACCTGGTTATAACTGAAGCTTTCTTT.

This chain links TRBV7-2 with TRBJ1-2; 11 bases map to TRBD1. The V gene end was trimmed by 5 bases and the J gene end by 8 bases; junction bases not matched to a gene: 4. CDR1 and CDR2 (germline): SGHTA, FQGNSA. There are 13 residues in the CDR3. In DNA form, the CDR3 reads TGTGCCAGCAGCCCGGACAGGGGGCAAGGCTACACCTTC. This sequence encodes CASSPDRGQGYTF.

The V and J genes are TRBV15 and TRBJ1-6, with 9 bases that match TRBD1. J was trimmed by 14 bases and V by 1 base; bases with no gene match: 15. CDR1 and CDR2 (germline): LNHNV, YYDKDF (reference sequence). The CDR3 is 17 amino acids. The CDR3 spells CATSRGSAFGTGPALHF. The CDR3 DNA follows: TGTGCCACCAGCAGAGGGTCAGCATTCGGGACAGGGCCGGCCCTCCACTTT.

The chain employs TRBV9 and TRBJ1-2, with 10 bases aligning to TRBD1. This CDR3 is built from 15 residues. Per germline, CDR1 SGDLS and CDR2 YYNGEE. The V gene end was trimmed by 2 bases and the J gene end by 7 bases; junction bases not matched to a gene: 8. The CDR3 nucleotides read TGTGCCAGCAGCGTGGCACCGGGACAGGGGTTTGGCTACACCTTC. Amino acid sequence: CASSVAPGQGFGYTF.

V and J are TRBV6-5 and TRBJ1-2, with 10 bases matching TRBD1. Germline V gene sequence: CDR1 MNHEY, CDR2 SVGAGI. The trim removed 0 bases at V and 8 bases at J, leaving 3 bases unmatched. The CDR3 is 14 amino acids. The CDR3 region has the DNA TGTGCCAGCAGTTACTCGGGACAGGGGATCGGCTACACCTTC. It specifies CASSYSGQGIGYTF.

This clone was found once. This rearrangement joins TRBV19 to TRBJ1-2; TRBD1 is a possible D gene (5 bases). The CDR3 is 12 residues long. The ends were cut back, 7 bases at V and 2 bases at J, with 8 bases in the middle. CDR1 and CDR2 from the germline V gene are LNHDA and SQIVND (reference sequence). The CDR3 here is CASTGWNYGYTF. The DNA of the CDR3 is TGTGCCAGTACAGGGTGGAACTATGGCTACACCTTC.

The chain has TRBV7-2 and TRBJ1-5; D is unresolved. With 0 bases removed from V and 0 bases from J, the gap between germline ends came to 27 bases. Germline CDR1 and CDR2: SGHTA and FQGNSA. The CDR3 consists of 22 residues. Written as DNA, the CDR3 is TGTGCCAGCAGCTTAGCGTTGAGGATCCCCGATGTGCCGCGGTTTAGCAATCAGCCCCAGCATTTT. Translation: CASSLALRIPDVPRFSNQPQHF.

CDR3 in DNA: TGCGCCAGCAGCCAAGATTGGCCGTCGGACTACACCTTC. As protein: CASSQDWPSDYTF. This rearrangement joins TRBV4-3 to TRBJ1-2, with D unclear. V was pared by 0 bases and J by 10 bases, with 12 bases between. The CDR3 loop spans 13 amino acids. Germline-derived CDR1 and CDR2 are LGHNA and YSLEER.

CDR3 nucleotide sequence: TGTGCCAGCTCACCTCAGGACAGGATGGCTTTCTTT. Translated: CASSPQDRMAFF. The gene calls are TRBV18 and TRBJ1-1; TRBD1 matches at 7 bases. Losses at the gene ends were 3 bases for V and 11 bases for J; bases not matched to a gene: 6. The CDR3 extends over 12 amino acids. The germline CDR1 and CDR2 sequences are KGHSH and LQKENI.

The gene calls are TRBV5-4 and TRBJ2-2; perhaps D is TRBD1 or TRBD2 (5 bases each). Germline V gives CDR1 SGHNT, CDR2 YYREEE (reference sequence). V was pared by 4 bases and J by 2 bases, with 15 bases between. The CDR3 is made up of 16 amino acids. CDR3 sequence: CASSKPGRANTGELFF. The CDR3 bases are TGTGCCAGCAGCAAACCGGGACGGGCAAACACCGGGGAGCTGTTTTTT.

The chain combines TRBV10-2 with TRBJ2-2; maybe TRBD2 (6 bases). This CDR3 has 15 residues. The V gene's germline CDR1 is WSHSY and CDR2 SAAADI. V lost 7 bases and J 1 base, leaving 13 bases between the germline ends. The CDR3 DNA reads TGCGCCAGCAACGTGGCGGGGTTGAACACCGGGGAGCTGTTTTTT. As protein: CASNVAGLNTGELFF.

V gene TRBV14 combines with J gene TRBJ1-2; TRBD1 aligns across 7 bases. Germline-derived CDR1 and CDR2 are SGHDN and FVKESK. V dropped 5 bases and J dropped 2; count of bases not matched to a gene: 8. This CDR3 spans 15 amino acids. In nucleotides, the CDR3 is TGTGCCAGCAGCTTGCACAGGGGATGGAACTATGGCTACACCTTC. Its translation: CASSLHRGWNYGYTF.

Only a few counts were recorded for this clone. The V call is TRBV4-2, the J call TRBJ2-5; 7 nucleotides align to TRBD2. The V gene's germline CDR1 is LGHNA and CDR2 YNFKEQ. Unmatched junction bases numbered 9, after V lost 0 bases and J lost 5 bases. This CDR3 contains 16 residues. In DNA form, the CDR3 reads TGTGCCAGCAGCCAAGACGGGGGGAGGAGAGGCGAGACCCAGTACTTC. It encodes CASSQDGGRRGETQYF.

This rearrangement joins TRBV27 to TRBJ2-3; no firm D call. The V gene lost 2 bases and the J gene lost 0 bases, with 6 bases spanning the gap. The CDR3 is 14 residues long. Per germline, CDR1 MNHEY and CDR2 SMNVEV (reference sequence). CDR3 sequence reads: CASSLVTSTDTQYF. The CDR3 DNA is TGTGCCAGCAGTTTAGTGACAAGCACAGATACGCAGTATTTT.

This sequence joins TRBV7-2 and TRBJ2-7; 9 nucleotides agree with TRBD2. The CDR3 consists of 15 residues. J was trimmed by 7 bases and V by 1 base; bases with no gene match: 8. Germline CDR1 reads SGHTA; CDR2 reads FQGNSA. The chain's CDR3 is CASSLVIAGAREQYF. The CDR3 nucleotides read TGTGCCAGCAGCTTAGTAATAGCGGGGGCTAGGGAGCAGTACTTC.

The chain employs TRBV7-2 and TRBJ2-5, with TRBD2 matching 15 bases. Germline V gene data show CDR1 as SGHTA and CDR2 as FQGNSA. V shed 3 bases, J shed 2 bases, and the junction held 1 base outside the gene matches. This CDR3 has 16 amino acids. For the CDR3, the DNA is TGTGCCAGCAGCTTTGGACTAGCGGGGGGGCAAGAGACCCAGTACTTC. Its protein product is CASSFGLAGGQETQYF.